Included here is one T cell receptor (beta chain) sequence, with context. TCRdb reanalysed the 5' RACE reads using MiXCR and keeps one entry per CDR3 protein. The repertoire consists of about 140,000 distinct CDR3 sequences, with around 32% occurring once and the leading ten covering approximately 5.9%. This record belongs to a study of CD8 T cells in ankylosing spondylitis. Germline V gives CDR1 GTSNPN, CDR2 SVGIG (reference sequence). The CDR3 loop spans 15 amino acids. Between the trimmed V and J ends, which lost 4 bases and 1 base, there was a span of 16 bases. The clonotype was recovered from a male donor with ankylosing spondylitis. The chain joins TRBV30 to TRBJ1-1, with a possible D match to TRBD1 (5 bases). The sequencing input was synovial fluid, either unsorted or a sorted T cell fraction (not recorded which). CDR3 protein: CAWTRRGRANTEAFF. The CDR3 DNA reads TGTGCCTGGACCCGCCGGGGCAGAGCGAACACTGAAGCTTTCTTT.